Listed here are 16 T cell receptor beta chains from one sample, sequenced in a study of blood T cell repertoires in COVID-19. TCRdb's copy holds only in-frame clones and misses some; the assay was immunoSEQ multiplex PCR. The table includes about 110,000 clones, more than 80% detected once. Sequences were obtained from peripheral blood. These receptors originate from a woman between 55 and 75 years old with acute or convalescent COVID-19.

The rearrangement uses TRBV18 and TRBJ1-5; a weak D match, TRBD1 (5 bases). The germline CDR1 and CDR2 sequences are KGHSH and LQKENI. The CDR3 is made up of 13 amino acids. V was cut by 4 bases and J by 5 bases, with 9 bases left in between. The CDR3 loop is CASSRGEDQPQHF. In nucleotides, the CDR3 is TGTGCCAGCTCACGGGGGGAGGATCAGCCCCAGCATTTT.

With regard to this clone: An end of the junction differs from the germline gene, which may be a read error. V usage is TRBV30 and J usage is TRBJ2-5; D might be TRBD2 (6 bases). Germline CDR1 GTSNPN, CDR2 SVGIG (reference sequence). The CDR3 runs to 12 residues. CDR3 amino acids: CAWSAWEAPVNF. Written as DNA, the CDR3 is TGTGCCTGGAGTGCGTGGGAGGCCCCCGTCAACTTC.

The rearrangement joins TRBV6-2 or TRBV6-3 to TRBJ1-1; D is unresolved. The germline gives CDR1 MNHEY, CDR2 SVGEGT. The CDR3 consists of 12 residues. V gave up 0 bases and J gave up 6 bases, with 5 bases separating them. DNA of the CDR3: TGTGCCAGCAGTTACTCAGCCCCTGAAGCTTTCTTT. Translation: CASSYSAPEAFF.

The chain combines TRBV18 with TRBJ1-2; 7 bases are shared with TRBD1. The CDR3 loop spans 15 amino acids. Germline V gives CDR1 KGHSH, CDR2 LQKENI. The V segment lost 2 bases and the J segment 3 bases; nucleotides outside the gene matches: 6. The CDR3 DNA is TGTGCCAGCTCACCAGCGGCAGGGGGAGACTATGGCTACACCTTC. Its protein product is CASSPAAGGDYGYTF.

Ten or more counts support this clone. The genes are TRBV7-3 and TRBJ2-1; TRBD2 agrees at 9 bases. The CDR3 is 15 residues long. Germline lookup yields CDR1 SGHTA and CDR2 FQGTGA. V was clipped by 5 bases and J by 5 bases; unmatched bases: 7. Here the CDR3 DNA reads TGTGCCAGCAGCCTCCAGACTAGCGGAGACAATGAGCAGTTCTTC. Protein product: CASSLQTSGDNEQFF.

This chain joins TRBV5-1 and TRBJ1-2; the match to TRBD1 covers 10 bases. V lost 0 bases to trimming and J lost 4 bases; unmatched junction nucleotides: 3. This CDR3 is 15 amino acids long. Germline-derived CDR1 and CDR2 are SGHRS and YFSETQ. This CDR3 is CASSLGQGAGYGYTF. As DNA, the CDR3 is TGCGCCAGCAGCTTGGGACAGGGGGCAGGCTATGGCTACACCTTC.

V is TRBV5-1 and J is TRBJ2-5, with unresolved D. Germline V gene sequence: CDR1 SGHRS, CDR2 YFSETQ. V dropped 1 base and J dropped 1 base, with 8 bases sitting between them. This CDR3 is built from 14 residues. This CDR3 is CASSLSAGQETQYF. The CDR3 region has the DNA TGCGCCAGCAGCTTGTCCGCAGGCCAAGAGACCCAGTACTTC.

V gene TRBV19 combines with J gene TRBJ1-6, with a tentative D call TRBD1 (6 bases). The CDR3 runs to 19 residues. V was clipped by 7 bases and J by 0 bases, with 22 bases between them. CDR1 is LNHDA, CDR2 SQIVND, per germline (reference sequence). CDR3 protein: CASTSTSTGSFSYNSPLHF. The CDR3 DNA reads as TGTGCCAGTACCTCGACGTCGACAGGATCGTTCTCCTATAATTCACCCCTCCACTTT. The entire variable domain, with the rest obtained from reference TRBV19 and TRBJ1-6, is as follows: DGGITQSPKYLFRKEGQNVTLSCEQNLNHDAMYWYRQDPGQGLRLIYYSQIVNDFQKGDIAEGYSVSREKKESFPLTVTSAQKNPTAFYLCASTSTSTGSFSYNSPLHFGNGTRLTVT.

The genes are TRBV7-3 and TRBJ2-1; 12 positions match TRBD2. J gave up 8 bases and V 4 bases, and 9 bases lay outside the gene matches. Germline V lookup: CDR1 SGHTA, CDR2 FQGTGA. The CDR3 has 16 amino acids. The CDR3 sequence: CASSSSSGRALDEQFF. DNA for the CDR3: TGTGCCAGCAGCTCCTCTAGCGGGAGGGCCCTCGATGAGCAGTTCTTC.

The genes are TRBV2 and TRBJ2-2, with TRBD1 identical over 11 bases. The CDR3 totals 15 residues. The germline V gene encodes CDR1 SNHLY and CDR2 FYNNEI. J was trimmed by 8 bases and V by 2 bases; bases with no gene match: 4. In nucleotides, the CDR3 is TGTGCCAGCAGTGAAAGGACAGGGGGCAGGGGGGAGCTGTTTTTT. Translating gives CASSERTGGRGELFF.

Many counts were recorded for this clone. J is TRBJ2-5 and V is TRBV10-3; 7 bases line up with TRBD2. The CDR3 runs 13 residues. After removal of 10 bases from V and 5 bases from J, the junction contained 10 bases not matched to a gene. Germline V gene lookup returns CDR1 ENHRY and CDR2 SYGVKD. This CDR3 reads CATEAGIGETQYF. The CDR3 nucleotides read TGTGCCACAGAAGCGGGGATCGGGGAGACCCAGTACTTC.

The rearrangement uses TRBV19 and TRBJ1-1; D is possibly TRBD1 (6 bases). Trimming pared 5 bases from V and 1 base from J, leaving 14 bases between. The V gene's germline CDR1 is LNHDA and CDR2 SQIVND (reference sequence). The CDR3 contains 15 residues. The CDR3 DNA is TGTGCCAGTAGTCGGCCGGGACATAAGAACACTGAAGCTTTCTTT. Encoded protein: CASSRPGHKNTEAFF.

This chain links TRBV5-1 with TRBJ1-1, with 7 bases identical to TRBD1. CDR3 length equals 13 residues. The germline V gene encodes CDR1 SGHRS and CDR2 YFSETQ. Trimming at V came to 1 base and at J to 7 bases, leaving 4 bases not matched to a gene. The CDR3: CASSLNRGLEAFF. The DNA for the CDR3 is TGCGCCAGCAGCTTGAACAGGGGCCTTGAAGCTTTCTTT.

This chain joins TRBV2 and TRBJ2-6; D possibly corresponds to TRBD1 (6 bases). Trimming cost V 5 bases and J 0 bases, with 20 bases left between them. The germline V gene has CDR1 SNHLY and CDR2 FYNNEI. This CDR3 contains 19 residues. CDR3 sequence (DNA): TGTGCCAGCAGTCACCGATGGACAGTCCATTCCTCTGGGGCCAACGTCCTGACTTTC. It specifies CASSHRWTVHSSGANVLTF.

This chain links TRBV7-2 with TRBJ1-1; 8 bases agree with TRBD1. This CDR3 spans 14 amino acids. In germline, CDR1 is SGHTA, CDR2 FQGNSA. After removal of 5 bases from V and 1 base from J, the junction contained 3 bases not matched to a gene. The CDR3 loop reads CASSTGQANTEAFF. The CDR3 coding sequence is TGTGCCAGCAGCACGGGACAGGCGAACACTGAAGCTTTCTTT. Using reference TRBV7-2 and TRBJ1-1 for the parts outside the CDR3, the full variable domain is GAGVSQSPSNKVTEKGKDVELRCDPISGHTALYWYRQSLGQGLEFLIYFQGNSAPDKSGLPSDRFSAERTGGSVSTLTIQRTQQEDSAVYLCASSTGQANTEAFFGQGTRLTVV.

Only one count was recorded for this clone. This CDR3 reads CASSPTGIHEQYF. CDR3 DNA sequence: TGTGCCAGCAGCCCAACAGGGATACACGAGCAGTACTTC. The chain uses TRBV6-5 and TRBJ2-7, with a weak D call TRBD1 (6 bases). This CDR3 has 13 amino acids. Trimming removed 6 bases from V and 5 bases from J, with 14 bases in between. Germline CDR1 MNHEY, CDR2 SVGAGI.